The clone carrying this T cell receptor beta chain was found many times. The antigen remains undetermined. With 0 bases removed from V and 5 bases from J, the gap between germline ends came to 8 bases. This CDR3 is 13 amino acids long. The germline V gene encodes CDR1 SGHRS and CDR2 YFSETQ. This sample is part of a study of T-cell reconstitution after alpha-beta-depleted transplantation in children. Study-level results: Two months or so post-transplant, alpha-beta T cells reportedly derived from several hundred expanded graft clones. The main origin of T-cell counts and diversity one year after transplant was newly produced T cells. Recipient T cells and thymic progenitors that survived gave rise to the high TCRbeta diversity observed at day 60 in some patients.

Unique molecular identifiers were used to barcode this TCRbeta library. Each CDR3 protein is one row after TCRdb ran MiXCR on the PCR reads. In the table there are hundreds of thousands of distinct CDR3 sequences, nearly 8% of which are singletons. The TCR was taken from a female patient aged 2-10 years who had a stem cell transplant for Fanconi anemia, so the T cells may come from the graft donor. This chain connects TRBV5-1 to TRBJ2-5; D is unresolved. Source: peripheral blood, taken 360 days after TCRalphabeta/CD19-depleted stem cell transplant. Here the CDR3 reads CASSLDPGETQYF. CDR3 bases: TGCGCCAGCAGCTTGGACCCTGGGGAGACCCAGTACTTC.